Below are 26 T cell receptor beta chains sequenced from a single sample in a study of shared clonotypes between healthy human individuals. Only in-frame clones appear in the TCRdb table, and some are missing; sequencing was by immunoSEQ multiplex PCR. This sample has more than 2,000,000 clones; 85% to 95% occur once, and the top ten carry around 0.15%. What was sequenced was naive CD4+ T cells sorted from blood. Documented subset: CD45RA+ positively selected. The receptors were gathered from a man younger than 30 in good health.

The chain combines TRBV6-1 with TRBJ1-2, with D perhaps TRBD1 (6 bases). CDR1 is MNHNS and CDR2 is SASEGT in the germline V gene. This CDR3 comprises 12 residues. V was clipped by 3 bases and J by 8 bases, with 10 bases between them. CDR3 amino acids: CASSDWGLGYTF. The CDR3 region has the DNA TGTGCCAGCAGTGATTGGGGGCTAGGCTACACCTTC.

This clone was seen a single time. The V gene is TRBV5-6, the J gene TRBJ2-1, with D unresolved. This CDR3 spans 12 amino acids. The V and J ends lost 5 bases and 13 bases respectively, with 16 bases between them. Germline-derived CDR1 and CDR2 are SGHDT and YYEEEE. The CDR3 reads CASSLEVQPQFF. The CDR3 DNA reads TGTGCCAGCAGTCTCGAGGTACAGCCACAGTTCTTC.

The chain is built from TRBV10-1 and TRBJ2-5, with 9 bases identical to TRBD2. This CDR3 has 15 residues. Germline V CDR1 and CDR2: WNHNN, SYGVQD (reference sequence). The ends lost 2 bases at V and 5 bases at J; junction bases unmatched: 6. The CDR3 sequence: CASSEAGGPEETQYF. CDR3 nucleotide sequence: TGCGCCAGCAGTGAGGCGGGAGGGCCTGAGGAGACCCAGTACTTC.

The chain recombines TRBV25-1 with TRBJ2-5, with D possibly being TRBD2 (5 bases). The CDR3 consists of 13 residues. From germline, CDR1 is MGHDK and CDR2 SYGVNS. Trimming removed 6 bases at V and 3 bases at J, with 11 bases between. The CDR3 bases are TGTGCCAGCAGGACTCCCGGGGAAGAGACCCAGTACTTC. This encodes CASRTPGEETQYF.

This clone appeared once. The V call is TRBV6-6, the J call TRBJ2-3, with D hard to call. V lost 5 bases and J lost 1, with 7 bases in between. CDR3 length: 13 amino acids. Germline CDR1 is MNHNY and CDR2 is SVGAGI (reference sequence). This CDR3 is CASSPVGTDTQYF. The CDR3 DNA reads as TGTGCCAGCAGTCCGGTGGGCACAGATACGCAGTATTTT.

The gene calls are TRBV2 and TRBJ2-2; 11 bases are a match to TRBD2. The junction had 3 bases not matched to a gene; V was cut back by 10 bases and J by 2 bases. Per germline, CDR1 SNHLY and CDR2 FYNNEI. This CDR3 is 14 amino acids long. CDR3: CATLAGGNTGELFF. The CDR3 region has the DNA TGTGCCACCCTAGCGGGAGGCAACACCGGGGAGCTGTTTTTT.

The rearrangement uses TRBV15 and TRBJ2-1; 14 bases line up with TRBD2. The germline gives CDR1 LNHNV, CDR2 YYDKDF (reference sequence). V gave up 0 bases and J gave up 6 bases; unmatched junction bases: 10. The length of the CDR3 is 19 residues. The CDR3 region has the DNA TGTGCCACCAGCAGAGAGGTCACCGGGACTAGCGGGAGTCTCAATGAGCAGTTCTTC. Translating gives CATSREVTGTSGSLNEQFF.

This sequence joins TRBV14 and TRBJ2-5, with D hard to call. Germline V CDR1 and CDR2: SGHDN, FVKESK. V was shortened by 3 bases and J by 5 bases, with 19 bases between the two germline ends. CDR3 size: 16 residues. CDR3 coding DNA: TGTGCCAGCAGCCACACGAGAGTTTTTTTGATGGAGACCCAGTACTTC. It specifies CASSHTRVFLMETQYF.

The chain couples TRBV10-2 to TRBJ2-7, with D maybe TRBD2 (7 bases). The CDR3 has 16 residues. V was cut by 3 bases and J by 0 bases, with 15 bases left in between. In germline, CDR1 is WSHSY, CDR2 SAAADI. This CDR3 is CASSDVGGVPSYEQYF. In DNA, the CDR3 is TGCGCCAGCAGTGATGTAGGGGGGGTTCCCTCCTACGAGCAGTACTTC.

The CDR3: CASSVGGTPRGYNSPLHF. The CDR3 DNA sequence: TGTGCCAGCAGCGTAGGAGGTACACCTCGGGGTTATAATTCACCCCTCCACTTT. The chain carries TRBV9 and TRBJ1-6, with D hard to call. Germline CDR1 and CDR2: SGDLS and YYNGEE. V lost 0 bases and J 4 bases, leaving 17 bases between the germline ends. The CDR3 loop spans 18 amino acids. Full variable domain (outside the CDR3, taken from reference TRBV9 and TRBJ1-6): DSGVTQTPKHLITATGQRVTLRCSPRSGDLSVYWYQQSLDQGLQFLIQYYNGEERAKGNILERFSAQQFPDLHSELNLSSLELGDSALYFCASSVGGTPRGYNSPLHFGNGTRLTVT.

The chain combines TRBV19 with TRBJ2-6; TRBD1 agrees at 7 bases. The CDR3 is 16 amino acids. The junction had 10 bases not matched to a gene; V was cut back by 8 bases and J by 3 bases. Germline V lookup: CDR1 LNHDA, CDR2 SQIVND (reference sequence). The CDR3 sequence is CASGDSDPLGANVLTF. The CDR3 nucleotides are TGTGCCAGTGGGGACAGTGATCCGCTTGGGGCCAACGTCCTGACTTTC.

The gene calls are TRBV5-4 and TRBJ2-2; D not resolved. CDR1 is SGHNT, CDR2 YYREEE, per germline (reference sequence). V lost 1 base to trimming and J lost 2 bases, with 6 bases between them. The CDR3 totals 14 residues. The CDR3 here is CASSLPANTGELFF. CDR3 coding DNA: TGTGCCAGCAGCTTGCCGGCCAACACCGGGGAGCTGTTTTTT.

V usage is TRBV5-1 and J usage is TRBJ2-5; D gene unclear. Gene TRBJ2-7 matches the end of the DNA better, so the J call may be wrong. The CDR3 contains 13 residues. Germline V gene data show CDR1 as SGHRS and CDR2 as YFSETQ. The CDR3 reads CASSLDVTYEQYF. The CDR3 coding sequence is TGCGCCAGCAGCTTGGACGTAACCTACGAGCAGTACTTC.

In DNA form, the CDR3 reads TGTGCCAGCAGCTTACGGGAGGGCTACGAGCAGTACTTC. Protein product: CASSLREGYEQYF. This chain uses TRBV7-3 with TRBJ2-7; TRBD2 matches 8 bases. Germline V gene data show CDR1 as SGHTA and CDR2 as FQGTGA. Trimming removed 2 bases from V and 3 bases from J; junction bases left unmatched: 0. The CDR3 runs to 13 residues.

The rearrangement uses TRBV27 and TRBJ1-4, with D perhaps TRBD1 (6 bases). V lost 3 bases to trimming and J lost 7 bases, with 12 bases between them. The CDR3 is 14 residues long. Germline CDR1 and CDR2: MNHEY and SMNVEV (reference sequence). Here the CDR3 reads CASSFRGGSEKLFF. CDR3 DNA sequence: TGTGCCAGCAGTTTTAGGGGGGGCAGTGAAAAACTGTTTTTT.

This clone was observed a single time. The chain uses TRBV7-2 and TRBJ2-1; no firm D call. Between the trimmed V and J ends, which lost 0 bases and 7 bases, there was a span of 7 bases. The CDR3 is made up of 13 amino acids. The germline gives CDR1 SGHTA, CDR2 FQGNSA. The CDR3 nucleotides are TGTGCCAGCAGCTTAGCGACGGGTAATGAGCAGTTCTTC. Translating it yields CASSLATGNEQFF.

The chain uses TRBV30 and TRBJ2-2, with 8 nucleotides matching TRBD2. V lost 4 bases, J lost 8 bases, and 6 bases stayed unmatched. The CDR3 extends over 13 amino acids. The germline CDR1 and CDR2 sequences are GTSNPN and SVGIG (reference sequence). The chain's CDR3 is CAWIRGGPGELFF. Here the CDR3 DNA reads TGTGCCTGGATTCGGGGGGGCCCGGGGGAGCTGTTTTTT.

V gene TRBV6-5 combines with J gene TRBJ2-4; 8 positions agree with TRBD2. The germline V gene encodes CDR1 MNHEY and CDR2 SVGAGI. CDR3 length: 15 amino acids. After removal of 5 bases from V and 1 base from J, the junction contained 4 bases not matched to a gene. CDR3 bases: TGTGCCAGCAGTCGGGGGGGGGCGGCCAAAAACATTCAGTACTTC. Translation: CASSRGGAAKNIQYF.

The chain joins TRBV30 to TRBJ1-2; D is uncertain. The CDR3 totals 13 residues. The V and J ends lost 4 bases and 7 bases respectively, with 16 bases between them. CDR1 and CDR2 from the germline V gene are GTSNPN and SVGIG (reference sequence). The CDR3 sequence is CAWTTPPRSGYTF. The DNA of the CDR3 is TGTGCCTGGACCACCCCTCCGAGAAGTGGCTACACCTTC.

The chain uses TRBV2 and TRBJ2-1, with TRBD1 matching 12 bases. J gave up 4 bases and V 5 bases, and 3 bases lay outside the gene matches. Germline V gene lookup returns CDR1 SNHLY and CDR2 FYNNEI. The CDR3 sequence is 15 residues long. This CDR3 reads CASSRGQGAYNEQFF. The DNA of the CDR3 is TGTGCCAGCAGTAGGGGACAGGGGGCATACAATGAGCAGTTCTTC.

The gene calls are TRBV6-6 and TRBJ2-7; 10 bases line up with TRBD1. The CDR3 totals 14 residues. Germline V gene data show CDR1 as MNHNY and CDR2 as SVGAGI (reference sequence). V trimming: 6 bases; J trimming: 7 bases; junction bases outside the gene matches: 9. The CDR3 is CASRTGGRSKEQYF. CDR3 nucleotides: TGTGCCAGCAGGACAGGGGGCAGGTCGAAAGAGCAGTACTTC.

This chain's CDR3 is CASSLGHQQYF. The CDR3 DNA reads as TGTGCCAGCAGCCTCGGACACCAACAGTACTTC. V usage is TRBV5-6 and J usage is TRBJ2-7, with D possibly matching TRBD1 (5 bases). The V gene's germline CDR1 is SGHDT and CDR2 YYEEEE. CDR3 size: 11 residues. V was trimmed by 4 bases and J by 10 bases, leaving 12 bases between them.

The table lists this clone with a count of one. Other DNA sequences within the sample encode an identical CDR3. The V gene is TRBV9, the J gene TRBJ2-7; D not resolved. Germline CDR1 and CDR2: SGDLS and YYNGEE. Trimming shortened V by 3 bases and J by 3 bases, and 13 bases separated the two germline ends. The CDR3 consists of 14 residues. CDR3: CASSASGTFYEQYF. In nucleotides, the CDR3 is TGTGCCAGCAGCGCCTCTGGTACCTTCTACGAGCAGTACTTC.

The chain is built from TRBV27 and TRBJ2-7; unclear D gene. This CDR3 is 15 amino acids long. Trimming stripped 4 bases from V and 6 bases from J, with 19 bases between. Germline CDR1 MNHEY, CDR2 SMNVEV (reference sequence). In DNA, the CDR3 is TGTGCCAGCAGTTCGGCCGGATCCAGGTCTCCCGAGCAGTACTTC. Translated: CASSSAGSRSPEQYF.

V and J are TRBV4-1 and TRBJ2-3, with TRBD2 matching 12 bases. Losses at the gene ends were 1 base for V and 3 bases for J; bases not matched to a gene: 5. Per germline, CDR1 MGHRA and CDR2 YSYEKL. The CDR3 is made up of 17 amino acids. As DNA, the CDR3 is TGCGCCAGCAGCCAAGTACCGACTAGCGGGAGTACAGATACGCAGTATTTT. It is translated as CASSQVPTSGSTDTQYF.

The rearrangement joins TRBV5-4 to TRBJ1-4; no definite D call. CDR1 and CDR2 (germline): SGHNT, YYREEE (reference sequence). V lost 3 bases, J lost 5 bases, and 14 bases lay in between. This CDR3 has 15 amino acids. CDR3: CASSSREKKNEKLFF. DNA of the CDR3: TGTGCCAGCAGCTCCCGGGAAAAGAAAAATGAAAAACTGTTTTTT.